The 22 T cell receptor beta chains listed next were all sequenced from one sample in a study of T cell responses to AZD1222 COVID-19 vaccine. Sequencing used immunoSEQ multiplex PCR; TCRdb keeps in-frame clones, though not all of them. The data hold 90,000 to 110,000 clones, with about 88% observed a single time. The sequencing here drew on peripheral blood, taken on day 0 of AZD1222 vaccination. The receptors were sampled from an adult in good health.

The rearrangement joins TRBV15 to TRBJ2-7; D unresolved. V shed 5 bases and J shed 2 bases, with 10 bases lying between them. Germline CDR1 and CDR2: LNHNV and YYDKDF (reference sequence). The CDR3 runs 13 residues. This CDR3 is CATSATAPYEQYF. Here the CDR3 DNA reads TGTGCCACCAGCGCAACCGCCCCCTACGAGCAGTACTTC.

The chain joins TRBV12-5 to TRBJ2-1; D call uncertain. CDR1 LGHNT and CDR2 FRNRAP come from the germline V gene. This CDR3 has 12 amino acids. V lost 6 bases and J lost 0, with 3 bases in between. Here the CDR3 reads CASGLSYNEQFF. The CDR3 region has the DNA TGTGCTAGTGGCCTCTCCTACAATGAGCAGTTCTTC.

There are a few counts of this clone. V and J are TRBV21-1 and TRBJ1-4. TRBV21-1 is reported as a pseudogene. CDR3 length: 15 residues. CDR3 region: CASRSAADPNEKLFF. The CDR3 coding sequence is TGTGCCAGCAGATCCGCAGCAGACCCTAATGAAAAACTGTTTTTT.

The chain recombines TRBV3-1 (or the pseudogene TRBV3-2) with TRBJ1-2, with 11 nucleotides matching TRBD1. V trimming: 4 bases; J trimming: 7 bases; junction bases outside the gene matches: 8. This CDR3 has 15 residues. Germline values: CDR1 LGHDT, CDR2 YNNKEL (reference sequence). The CDR3 DNA reads TGTGCCAGCAGCCTCTCCGGGACAGGGGGGTTTGGCTACACCTTC. The encoded protein is CASSLSGTGGFGYTF.

V usage is TRBV14 and J usage is TRBJ2-4; 9 positions match TRBD1. Trimming removed 4 bases from V and 4 bases from J; junction bases left unmatched: 14. The germline gives CDR1 SGHDN, CDR2 FVKESK. The CDR3 totals 18 residues. The DNA for the CDR3 is TGTGCCAGCAGCCCCAAGGGGCCCGGGACAGGGATGAAAAACATTCAGTACTTC. Translating it yields CASSPKGPGTGMKNIQYF.

V usage is TRBV2 and J usage is TRBJ1-5; D is unclear. The germline V gene has CDR1 SNHLY and CDR2 FYNNEI. The CDR3 is 14 residues long. Deletions cut 6 bases from V and 2 bases from J, with 11 bases between. CDR3 DNA sequence: TGTGCCAGCAGGCCATTAGGTGGCAATCAGCCCCAGCATTTT. Translated: CASRPLGGNQPQHF.

The J gene is TRBJ2-2, the V gene TRBV27; the match to TRBD2 covers 9 bases. The germline V gene encodes CDR1 MNHEY and CDR2 SMNVEV (reference sequence). The V and J ends lost 7 bases and 3 bases, in that order; junction bases with no gene match: 3. The CDR3 runs 14 residues. Here the CDR3 DNA reads TGTGCCAGCAATCGACTAGCGGACACCGGGGAGCTGTTTTTT. Encoded protein: CASNRLADTGELFF.

The rearrangement joins TRBV5-6 to TRBJ1-1; 11 bases match TRBD1. The germline CDR1 and CDR2 sequences are SGHDT and YYEEEE. The CDR3 contains 15 residues. The ends lost 4 bases at V and 6 bases at J; junction bases unmatched: 8. CDR3: CASSLPGQGDSEAFF. Written as DNA, the CDR3 is TGTGCCAGCAGCCTACCGGGACAGGGGGACTCTGAAGCTTTCTTT.

The V call is TRBV6-5, the J call TRBJ2-7; D could derive from TRBD1 or TRBD2 (6 bases each). The V end lost 6 bases, the J end lost 9 bases, and 18 bases lay between the germline ends. The CDR3 is made up of 13 amino acids. CDR1 is MNHEY, CDR2 SVGAGI, per germline. The CDR3 reads CASSLGGGPGQYV. The CDR3 DNA is TGTGCCAGCAGCCTGGGGGGCGGACCGGGGCAGTACGTC.

The CDR3 here is CASSVATRTARVLTF. CDR3 coding DNA: TGTGCCAGCAGCGTAGCTACTCGGACAGCCAGGGTCCTGACTTTC. The chain combines TRBV9 with TRBJ2-6; a weak D match, TRBD1 (6 bases). The germline V gene has CDR1 SGDLS and CDR2 YYNGEE. Trimming took 0 bases from V and 13 from J, leaving 17 bases between them. The length of the CDR3 is 15 residues.

The chain combines TRBV5-4 with TRBJ1-2; D is unclear. V was shortened by 2 bases and J by 3 bases, with 8 bases between the two germline ends. Looked up from germline, CDR1 is SGHNT and CDR2 is YYREEE (reference sequence). CDR3 length: 13 residues. The CDR3 DNA follows: TGTGCCAGCAGCTTCTCGAGGGACTATGGCTACACCTTC. Translating it yields CASSFSRDYGYTF.

J is TRBJ1-2 and V is TRBV5-5; D remains ambiguous. The V end lost 3 bases, the J end lost 2 bases, and 8 bases lay between the germline ends. This CDR3 region has 13 residues. Germline V gene lookup returns CDR1 SGHKS and CDR2 YYEKEE (reference sequence). The CDR3: CASSSAGNYGYTF. In DNA, the CDR3 is TGTGCCAGCAGCTCGGCGGGGAACTATGGCTACACCTTC.

The J gene is TRBJ1-3, the V gene TRBV4-3; the D gene is possibly TRBD1 (5 bases). There are 15 residues in the CDR3. Germline CDR1 LGHNA, CDR2 YSLEER. V shed 1 base and J shed 3 bases, with 10 bases lying between them. DNA of the CDR3: TGCGCCAGCAGCCAAGCCCAGGGCCATGGAAACACCATATATTTT. This translates into CASSQAQGHGNTIYF.

The chain couples TRBV4-3 to TRBJ2-7; D ambiguous. Looked up from germline, CDR1 is LGHNA and CDR2 is YSLEER. Deletions cut 3 bases from V and 0 bases from J, with 9 bases between. The CDR3 has 14 residues. The CDR3 DNA is TGCGCCAGCAGCCAGGCTCCGAGCTCCTACGAGCAGTACTTC. It codes for CASSQAPSSYEQYF.

The genes are TRBV3-1 (or the pseudogene TRBV3-2) and TRBJ1-5; 7 bases match TRBD1. The junction had 6 bases not matched to a gene; V was cut back by 6 bases and J by 1 base. The CDR3 sequence is 15 residues long. CDR1 and CDR2 (germline): LGHDT, YNNKEL (reference sequence). CDR3 amino acids: CASRQGTASNQPQHF. The CDR3 nucleotides are TGTGCCAGCAGGCAGGGGACAGCCAGCAATCAGCCCCAGCATTTT.

V is TRBV2 and J is TRBJ2-7; 10 positions agree with TRBD2. V lost 1 base, J lost 6 bases, and 15 bases stayed unmatched. Germline CDR1 and CDR2: SNHLY and FYNNEI. CDR3 size: 18 residues. Here the CDR3 reads CASSEGRPSGRQYFEQYV. CDR3 in DNA: TGTGCCAGCAGTGAAGGTAGACCTAGCGGGAGACAATATTTCGAGCAGTACGTC.

The gene calls are TRBV5-1 and TRBJ2-1; D unclear. CDR3 length: 14 amino acids. Trimming stripped 0 bases from V and 9 bases from J, with 13 bases between. Per the germline V gene, CDR1 is SGHRS and CDR2 is YFSETQ. This CDR3 reads CASSLGVIDREQFF. The CDR3 DNA reads as TGCGCCAGCAGCTTGGGGGTAATAGACCGTGAGCAGTTCTTC.

The chain has TRBV5-1 and TRBJ2-5; tentatively, D is TRBD2 (5 bases). CDR1 and CDR2 from the germline V gene are SGHRS and YFSETQ. This CDR3 is 14 amino acids long. Trimming pared 4 bases from V and 2 bases from J, leaving 12 bases between. This CDR3 is CASSGLPLQETQYF. CDR3 sequence (DNA): TGCGCCAGCAGCGGACTGCCTCTACAAGAGACCCAGTACTTC.

This clone was found once. The genes are TRBV12-3 or TRBV12-4 and TRBJ2-1, with D unresolved. Trimming took 3 bases from V and 8 from J, leaving 5 bases between them. The CDR3 consists of 11 residues. The CDR3 bases are TGTGCCAGCAGTTTGAGAGATGAGCAGTTCTTC. This encodes CASSLRDEQFF.

The chain combines TRBV15 with TRBJ1-5; a possible D gene is TRBD1 (5 bases). V was pared by 0 bases and J by 3 bases, with 12 bases between. This CDR3 comprises 16 residues. The germline gives CDR1 LNHNV, CDR2 YYDKDF (reference sequence). The CDR3 region is CATSRETPGINQPQHF. CDR3 DNA sequence: TGTGCCACCAGCAGAGAGACCCCAGGGATCAATCAGCCCCAGCATTTT.

This chain connects TRBV20-1 to TRBJ1-1; D is uncertain. This CDR3 comprises 11 residues. With 5 bases removed from V and 5 bases from J, the gap between germline ends came to 9 bases. Per the germline V gene, CDR1 is DFQATT and CDR2 is SNEGSKA (reference sequence). CDR3 sequence: CSAQSVTEAFF. The CDR3 DNA reads as TGCAGTGCTCAGTCGGTGACTGAAGCTTTCTTT.

In the case of this clone: The junction shows a germline mismatch at one end, possibly a read error. This rearrangement joins TRBV4-2 to TRBJ1-2; the D gene is possibly TRBD1 (5 bases). This CDR3 region has 14 residues. From germline, CDR1 is LGHNA and CDR2 YNFKEQ. The DNA of the CDR3 is TGTGCCAGCAGCCAAGCGCGGTGGACTCAGGGTGAAGCCTTC. Translated, it gives CASSQARWTQGEAF.